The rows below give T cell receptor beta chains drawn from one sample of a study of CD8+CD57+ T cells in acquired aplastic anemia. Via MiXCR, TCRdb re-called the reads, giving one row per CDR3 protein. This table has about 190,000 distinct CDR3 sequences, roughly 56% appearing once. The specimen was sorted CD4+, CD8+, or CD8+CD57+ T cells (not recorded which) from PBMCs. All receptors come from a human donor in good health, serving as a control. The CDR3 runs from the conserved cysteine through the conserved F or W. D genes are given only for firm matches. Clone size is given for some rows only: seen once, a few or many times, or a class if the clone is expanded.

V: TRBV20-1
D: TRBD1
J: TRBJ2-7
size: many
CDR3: CSARGQGNYEQYF
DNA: TGCAGTGCTAGGGGACAGGGGAACTACGAGCAGTACTTC

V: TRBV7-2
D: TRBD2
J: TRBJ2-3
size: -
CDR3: CASSQTSGGASTDTQYF
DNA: TGTGCCAGCAGTCAAACTAGCGGGGGGGCGAGCACAGATACGCAGTATTTT

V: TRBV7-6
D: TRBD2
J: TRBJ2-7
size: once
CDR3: CASSYQGSSGGFPYEQYF
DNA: TGTGCCAGCAGCTATCAGGGTTCCAGCGGGGGCTTTCCCTACGAGCAGTACTTC

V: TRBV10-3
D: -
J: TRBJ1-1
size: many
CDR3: CAISERGRRTEASF
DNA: TGTGCCATCAGTGAAAGGGGTCGAAGGACTGAAGCTTCCTTT

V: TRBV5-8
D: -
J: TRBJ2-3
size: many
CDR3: CASSLYKEGTDTQYF
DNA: TGTGCCAGCAGCTTGTATAAGGAAGGCACAGATACGCAGTATTTT

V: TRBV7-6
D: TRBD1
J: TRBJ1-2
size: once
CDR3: CARQGADYGYTF
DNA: TGTGCCAGACAGGGGGCAGACTATGGCTACACCTTC

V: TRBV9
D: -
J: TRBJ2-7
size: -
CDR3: CASSVEVDRGEQYF
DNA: TGTGCCAGCAGCGTAGAGGTAGATAGGGGCGAGCAGTACTTC

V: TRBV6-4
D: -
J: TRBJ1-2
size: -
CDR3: CASSDSNRAQNYGYTF
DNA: TGTGCCAGCAGTGACTCGAACAGGGCTCAAAACTATGGCTACACCTTC

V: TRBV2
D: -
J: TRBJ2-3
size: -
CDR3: CASSEDGGKSDTQYF
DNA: TGTGCCAGCAGTGAGGACGGAGGGAAGTCAGATACGCAGTATTTT

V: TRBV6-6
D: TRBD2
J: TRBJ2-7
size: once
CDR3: CASGPQLAGAYEQYF
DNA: TGTGCCAGCGGACCCCAACTAGCGGGGGCCTACGAGCAGTACTTC

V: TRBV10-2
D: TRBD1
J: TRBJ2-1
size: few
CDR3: CASNAGTGTYNEQFF
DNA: TGCGCCAGCAACGCCGGGACAGGGACCTACAATGAGCAGTTCTTC

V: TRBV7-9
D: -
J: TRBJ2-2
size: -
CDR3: CASSTGTELFF
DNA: TGTGCCAGCAGTACCGGGACCGAGCTGTTTTTT

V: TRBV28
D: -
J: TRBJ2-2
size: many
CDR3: CATYLPWTGELFF
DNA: TGTGCCACCTACCTACCCTGGACCGGGGAGCTGTTTTTT